This T cell receptor beta chain appears in the sequencing data of a study of T-cell memory formation after mild COVID-19. Looking at the study overall: TCR clusters largely stayed donor specific. Study results and limitations: Mostly located in CM and EM were contracting CD4+ clones, with contracting CD8+ clones located in EMRA. Detection of some responders pre-infection suggested pre-existing cross-reactive memory T cells participated.

In its sample, this clonotype was seen a few times. Its antigen is not known. V dropped 1 base and J dropped 5 bases, with 13 bases sitting between them. Germline lookup yields CDR1 SGHRS and CDR2 YFSETQ. The CDR3 covers 14 residues. TCRdb re-derived calls from the 5' RACE reads in MiXCR, one entry per CDR3 protein. The table includes about 90,000 distinct CDR3 sequences, approximately 13% detected once. This clonotype originated in an adult woman who had mild COVID-19 (a few samples of this study predate the infection). Cell type and time point are not known. The chain is built from TRBV5-1 and TRBJ2-7; D perhaps matches TRBD1 (6 bases). Sequencing was carried out using PBMCs or a T cell subset sorted from them (not recorded which). In DNA form, the CDR3 reads TGCGCCAGCAGCTTGTCCCTGGCAGGGGACGAGCAGTACTTC. Its translation is CASSLSLAGDEQYF.